Presented here are 8 T cell receptor beta chains from one specimen sequenced in a study of T cell responses to AZD1222 COVID-19 vaccine. This table comes from immunoSEQ multiplex PCR, and its TCRdb copy is limited to in-frame clones, with some not included. The repertoire holds 100,000 to 150,000 clones, with around 84% as singletons. Sequences were derived from peripheral blood, sampled 28 days after the second AZD1222 dose. These TCRs come from an adult who received the AZD1222 COVID-19 vaccine.

This clone was seen a handful of times. In DNA form, the CDR3 reads TGTGCCAGTAGTATAAACCCTAGCGGGGGTTACGAGCAGTACTTC. Translating it yields CASSINPSGGYEQYF. The V call is TRBV19, the J call TRBJ2-7, with TRBD2 matching over 10 bases. The CDR3 runs to 15 residues. The junction had 5 bases not matched to a gene; V was cut back by 2 bases and J by 4 bases. Germline assignment: CDR1 LNHDA and CDR2 SQIVND (reference sequence).

This rearrangement joins TRBV7-9 to TRBJ2-7, with D unclear. The CDR3 consists of 13 residues. The germline CDR1 and CDR2 sequences are SEHNR and FQNEAQ (reference sequence). The V and J ends lost 4 bases and 9 bases respectively, with 16 bases between them. CDR3 amino acids: CASSSTSGSWQYF. As DNA, the CDR3 is TGTGCCAGCAGCTCCACGTCGGGCTCATGGCAGTACTTC. Full variable domain (rest looked up from reference TRBV7-9 and TRBJ2-7): DTGVSQNPRHKITKRGQNVTFRCDPISEHNRLYWYRQTLGQGPEFLTYFQNEAQLEKSRLLSDRFSAERPKGSFSTLEIQRTEQGDSAMYLCASSSTSGSWQYFGPGTRLTVT.

This clone appeared a few times. This rearrangement joins TRBV28 to TRBJ1-5, with D perhaps matching TRBD1 (5 bases). V was cut by 3 bases and J by 4 bases, with 10 bases left in between. The CDR3 is made up of 14 amino acids. The germline gives CDR1 MDHEN, CDR2 SYDVKM. The chain's CDR3 is CASSFDDRNQPQHF. CDR3 coding DNA: TGTGCCAGCAGTTTCGATGACAGAAATCAGCCCCAGCATTTT. The entire variable domain, with the rest obtained from reference TRBV28 and TRBJ1-5, is as follows: DVKVTQSSRYLVKRTGEKVFLECVQDMDHENMFWYRQDPGLGLRLIYFSYDVKMKEKGDIPEGYSVSREKKERFSLILESASTNQTSMYLCASSFDDRNQPQHFGDGTRLSIL.

The V call is TRBV4-1, the J call TRBJ2-1; D unresolved. CDR1 and CDR2 from the germline V gene are MGHRA and YSYEKL. The CDR3 is made up of 12 amino acids. The germline V and J ends were trimmed by 4 bases and 1 base, with 2 bases remaining between them. The chain's CDR3 is CASSLSYNEQFF. The CDR3 bases are TGCGCCAGCAGCCTGTCCTACAATGAGCAGTTCTTC.

This chain connects TRBV28 to TRBJ1-2; D is uncertain. The length of the CDR3 is 12 residues. Germline CDR1 MDHEN, CDR2 SYDVKM. The V and J ends lost 2 bases and 5 bases respectively, with 6 bases between them. The CDR3 bases are TGTGCCAGCAGTTTAGGGCAGTATGGCTACACCTTC. As protein: CASSLGQYGYTF.

The chain couples TRBV15 to TRBJ1-1; 10 bases match TRBD1. The CDR3 is 13 residues long. Germline assignment: CDR1 LNHNV and CDR2 YYDKDF (reference sequence). Trimming took 8 bases from V and 4 from J; bases not matched to a gene: 4. The CDR3 DNA reads TGTGCCACCCAAGGACAGGGGGGCACTGAAGCTTTCTTT. Residues: CATQGQGGTEAFF.

The chain links TRBV10-3 to TRBJ2-1, with 12 bases aligning to TRBD2. Germline values: CDR1 ENHRY, CDR2 SYGVKD. CDR3 length: 15 residues. V was clipped by 7 bases and J by 6 bases; unmatched bases: 7. The DNA of the CDR3 is TGTGCCATCAAAAGACTAGCGGGAGAGGGCAATGAGCAGTTCTTC. It encodes CAIKRLAGEGNEQFF.

This chain joins TRBV5-5 and TRBJ1-1, with TRBD1 as a possible D gene (5 bases). The germline V gene encodes CDR1 SGHKS and CDR2 YYEKEE (reference sequence). V was pared by 1 base and J by 1 base, with 14 bases between. The CDR3 length is 16 residues. In nucleotides, the CDR3 is TGTGCCAGCAGCTTGCAGCTTTCGGGGACGAACACTGAAGCTTTCTTT. It codes for CASSLQLSGTNTEAFF.